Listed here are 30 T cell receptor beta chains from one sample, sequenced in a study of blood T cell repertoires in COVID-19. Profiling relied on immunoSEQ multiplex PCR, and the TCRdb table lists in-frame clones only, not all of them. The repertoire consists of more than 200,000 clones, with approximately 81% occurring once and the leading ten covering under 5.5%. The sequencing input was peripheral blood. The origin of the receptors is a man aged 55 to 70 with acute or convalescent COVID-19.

The chain's CDR3 is CASSRQGRSYNEQFF. In DNA, the CDR3 is TGTGCCAGCAGTCGTCAGGGCCGCTCCTACAATGAGCAGTTCTTC. V gene TRBV6-5 combines with J gene TRBJ2-1; D possibly corresponds to TRBD1 (5 bases). Trimming took 5 bases from V and 0 from J, leaving 11 bases between them. The CDR3 is 15 residues long. Germline CDR1 reads MNHEY; CDR2 reads SVGAGI.

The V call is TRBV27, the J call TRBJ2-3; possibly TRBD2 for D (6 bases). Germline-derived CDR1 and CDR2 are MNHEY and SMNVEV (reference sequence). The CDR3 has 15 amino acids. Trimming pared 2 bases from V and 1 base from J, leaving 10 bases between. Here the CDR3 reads CASSLPGAGTDTQYF. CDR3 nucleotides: TGTGCCAGCAGTTTACCGGGAGCGGGCACAGATACGCAGTATTTT.

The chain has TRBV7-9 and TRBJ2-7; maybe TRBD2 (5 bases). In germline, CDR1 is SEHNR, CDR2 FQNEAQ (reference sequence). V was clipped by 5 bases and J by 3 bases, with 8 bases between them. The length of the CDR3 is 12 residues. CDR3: CASSRESYEQYF. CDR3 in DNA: TGTGCCAGCAGCCGGGAAAGCTACGAGCAGTACTTC. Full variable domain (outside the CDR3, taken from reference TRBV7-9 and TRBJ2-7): DTGVSQNPRHKITKRGQNVTFRCDPISEHNRLYWYRQTLGQGPEFLTYFQNEAQLEKSRLLSDRFSAERPKGSFSTLEIQRTEQGDSAMYLCASSRESYEQYFGPGTRLTVT.

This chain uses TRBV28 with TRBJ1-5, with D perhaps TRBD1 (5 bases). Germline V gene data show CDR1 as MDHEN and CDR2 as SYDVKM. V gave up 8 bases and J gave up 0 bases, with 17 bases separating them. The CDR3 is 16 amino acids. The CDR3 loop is CASREGSGYSNQPQHF. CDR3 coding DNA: TGTGCCAGCCGGGAGGGGAGCGGTTATAGCAATCAGCCCCAGCATTTT.

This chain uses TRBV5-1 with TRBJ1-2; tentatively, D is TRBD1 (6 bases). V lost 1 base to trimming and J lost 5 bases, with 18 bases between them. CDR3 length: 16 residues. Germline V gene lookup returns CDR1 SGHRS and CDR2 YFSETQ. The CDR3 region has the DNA TGCGCCAGCAGCTTGACAGGGCTAAAGACGAGTTATGGCTACACCTTC. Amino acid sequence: CASSLTGLKTSYGYTF.

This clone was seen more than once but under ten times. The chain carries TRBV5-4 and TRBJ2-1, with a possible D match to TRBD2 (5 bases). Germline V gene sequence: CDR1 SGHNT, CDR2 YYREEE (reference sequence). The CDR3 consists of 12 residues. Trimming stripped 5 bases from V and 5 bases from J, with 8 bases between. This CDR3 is CASRRENNEQFF. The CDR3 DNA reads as TGTGCCAGCAGAAGGGAGAACAATGAGCAGTTCTTC. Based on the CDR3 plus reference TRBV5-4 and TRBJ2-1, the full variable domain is ETGVTQSPTHLIKTRGQQVTLRCSSQSGHNTVSWYQQALGQGPQFIFQYYREEENGRGNFPPRFSGLQFPNYSSELNVNALELDDSALYLCASRRENNEQFFGPGTRLTVL.

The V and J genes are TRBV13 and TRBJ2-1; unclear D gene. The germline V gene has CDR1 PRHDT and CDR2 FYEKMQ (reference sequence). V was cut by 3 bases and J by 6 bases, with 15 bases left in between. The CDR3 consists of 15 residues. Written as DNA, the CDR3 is TGTGCCAGCAGCTTTAGGTCTCCTCAGCGCAATGAGCAGTTCTTC. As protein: CASSFRSPQRNEQFF. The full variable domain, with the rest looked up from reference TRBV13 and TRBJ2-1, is AAGVIQSPRHLIKEKRETATLKCYPIPRHDTVYWYQQGPGQDPQFLISFYEKMQSDKGSIPDRFSAQQFSDYHSELNMSSLELGDSALYFCASSFRSPQRNEQFFGPGTRLTVL.

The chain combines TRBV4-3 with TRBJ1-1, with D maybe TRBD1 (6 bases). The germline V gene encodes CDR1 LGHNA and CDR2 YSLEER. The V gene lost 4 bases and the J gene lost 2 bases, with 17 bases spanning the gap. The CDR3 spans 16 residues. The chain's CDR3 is CASSPLLKQGNTEAFF. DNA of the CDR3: TGCGCCAGCAGCCCCTTACTGAAACAGGGAAACACTGAAGCTTTCTTT.

CDR3 sequence reads: CASSPRGTSGRSYNEQFF. The CDR3 DNA reads as TGTGCCAGCTCACCACGCGGGACTAGCGGGAGATCCTACAATGAGCAGTTCTTC. The chain carries TRBV18 and TRBJ2-1, with 14 positions matching TRBD2. V lost 1 base, J lost 1 base, and 3 bases stayed unmatched. CDR1 and CDR2 from the germline V gene are KGHSH and LQKENI. This CDR3 spans 18 amino acids.

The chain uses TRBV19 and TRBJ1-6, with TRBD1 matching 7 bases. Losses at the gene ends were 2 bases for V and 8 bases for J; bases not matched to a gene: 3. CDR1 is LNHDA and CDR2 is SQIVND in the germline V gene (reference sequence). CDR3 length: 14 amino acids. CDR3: CASSITGEDSPLHF. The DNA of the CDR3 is TGTGCCAGTAGTATAACAGGGGAAGATTCACCCCTCCACTTT.

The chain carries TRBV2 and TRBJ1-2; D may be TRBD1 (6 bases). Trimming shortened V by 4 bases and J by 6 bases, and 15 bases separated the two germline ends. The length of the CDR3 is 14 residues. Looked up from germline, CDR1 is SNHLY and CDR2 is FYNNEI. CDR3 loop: CASSVAGTRDGYTF. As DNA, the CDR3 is TGTGCCAGCAGTGTAGCCGGGACAAGGGATGGCTACACCTTC. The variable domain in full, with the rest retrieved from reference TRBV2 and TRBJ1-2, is EPEVTQTPSHQVTQMGQEVILRCVPISNHLYFYWYRQILGQKVEFLVSFYNNEISEKSEIFDDQFSVERPDGSNFTLKIRSTKLEDSAMYFCASSVAGTRDGYTFGSGTRLTVV.

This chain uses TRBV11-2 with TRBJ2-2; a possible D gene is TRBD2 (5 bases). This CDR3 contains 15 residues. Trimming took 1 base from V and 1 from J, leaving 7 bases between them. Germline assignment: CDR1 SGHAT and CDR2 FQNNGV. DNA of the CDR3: TGTGCCAGCAGCTTAGTGACTATGAACACCGGGGAGCTGTTTTTT. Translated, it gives CASSLVTMNTGELFF.

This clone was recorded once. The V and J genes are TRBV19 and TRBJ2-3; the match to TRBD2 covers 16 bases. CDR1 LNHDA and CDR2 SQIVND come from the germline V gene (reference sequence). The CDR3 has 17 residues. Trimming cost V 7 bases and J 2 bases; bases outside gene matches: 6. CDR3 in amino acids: CASTTGTSGGATDTQYF. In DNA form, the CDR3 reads TGTGCCAGTACCACCGGGACTAGCGGGGGGGCCACAGATACGCAGTATTTT.

CDR3 protein: CASSPRVTGELFF. Written as DNA, the CDR3 is TGTGCCAGCAGCCCCAGGGTCACCGGGGAGCTGTTTTTT. V is TRBV6-5 and J is TRBJ2-2; maybe TRBD1 (5 bases). The germline V and J ends were trimmed by 6 bases and 4 bases, with 9 bases remaining between them. Germline V gene lookup returns CDR1 MNHEY and CDR2 SVGAGI. The CDR3 is made up of 13 amino acids.

CDR3 residues: CASSWTGDGYTF. The CDR3 DNA sequence: TGTGCCAGCAGCTGGACAGGGGATGGCTACACCTTC. This chain links TRBV6-5 with TRBJ1-2, with 9 bases fitting TRBD1. The germline CDR1 and CDR2 sequences are MNHEY and SVGAGI. The CDR3 totals 12 residues. The ends lost 6 bases at V and 6 bases at J; junction bases unmatched: 2.

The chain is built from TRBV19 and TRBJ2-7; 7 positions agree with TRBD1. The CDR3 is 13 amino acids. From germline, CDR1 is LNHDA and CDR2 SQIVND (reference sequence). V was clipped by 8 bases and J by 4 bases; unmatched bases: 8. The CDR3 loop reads CASGQQGLYEQYF. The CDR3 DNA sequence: TGTGCCAGTGGCCAACAGGGGTTGTACGAGCAGTACTTC. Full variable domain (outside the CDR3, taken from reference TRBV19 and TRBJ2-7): DGGITQSPKYLFRKEGQNVTLSCEQNLNHDAMYWYRQDPGQGLRLIYYSQIVNDFQKGDIAEGYSVSREKKESFPLTVTSAQKNPTAFYLCASGQQGLYEQYFGPGTRLTVT.

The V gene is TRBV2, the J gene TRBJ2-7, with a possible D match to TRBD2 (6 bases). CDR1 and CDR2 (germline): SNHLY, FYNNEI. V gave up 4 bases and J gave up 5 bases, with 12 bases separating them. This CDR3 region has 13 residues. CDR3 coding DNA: TGTGCCAGCAGTGTCCGGGAGTTGAACGAGCAGTACTTC. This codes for CASSVRELNEQYF.

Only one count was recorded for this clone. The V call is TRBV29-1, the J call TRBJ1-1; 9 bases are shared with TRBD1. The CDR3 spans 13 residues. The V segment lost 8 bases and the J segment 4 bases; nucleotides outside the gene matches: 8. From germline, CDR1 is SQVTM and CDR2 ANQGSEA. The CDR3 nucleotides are TGCAGCTCCCACAGGGGGCGGGCCACTGAAGCTTTCTTT. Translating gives CSSHRGRATEAFF.

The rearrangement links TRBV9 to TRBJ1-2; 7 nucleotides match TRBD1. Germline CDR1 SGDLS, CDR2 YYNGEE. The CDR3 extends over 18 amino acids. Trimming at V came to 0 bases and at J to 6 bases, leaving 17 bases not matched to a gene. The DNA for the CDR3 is TGTGCCAGCAGCGTAGGCCCCCACCCAGAAGGGGGCGCGAATGGCTACACCTTC. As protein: CASSVGPHPEGGANGYTF.

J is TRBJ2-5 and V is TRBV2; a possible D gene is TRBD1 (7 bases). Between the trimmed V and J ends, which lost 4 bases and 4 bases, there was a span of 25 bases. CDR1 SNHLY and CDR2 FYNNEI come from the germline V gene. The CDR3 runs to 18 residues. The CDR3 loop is CASSVVFVGQATRETQYF. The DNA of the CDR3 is TGTGCCAGCAGTGTGGTATTTGTTGGACAGGCGACTAGAGAGACCCAGTACTTC.

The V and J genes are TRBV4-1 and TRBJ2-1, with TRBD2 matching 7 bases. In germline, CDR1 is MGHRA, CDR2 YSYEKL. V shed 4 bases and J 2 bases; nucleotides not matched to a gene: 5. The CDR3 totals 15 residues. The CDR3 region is CASSPLAATYNEQFF. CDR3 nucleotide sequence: TGCGCCAGCAGCCCTCTAGCGGCTACCTACAATGAGCAGTTCTTC.

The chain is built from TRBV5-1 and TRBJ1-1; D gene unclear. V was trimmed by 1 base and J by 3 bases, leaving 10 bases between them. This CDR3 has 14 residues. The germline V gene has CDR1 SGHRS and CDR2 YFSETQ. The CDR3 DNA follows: TGCGCCAGCAGCTTGACGGGTCTGGACACTGAAGCTTTCTTT. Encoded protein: CASSLTGLDTEAFF. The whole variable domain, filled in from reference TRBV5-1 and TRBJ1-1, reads KAGVTQTPRYLIKTRGQQVTLSCSPISGHRSVSWYQQTPGQGLQFLFEYFSETQRNKGNFPGRFSGRQFSNSRSEMNVSTLELGDSALYLCASSLTGLDTEAFFGQGTRLTVV.

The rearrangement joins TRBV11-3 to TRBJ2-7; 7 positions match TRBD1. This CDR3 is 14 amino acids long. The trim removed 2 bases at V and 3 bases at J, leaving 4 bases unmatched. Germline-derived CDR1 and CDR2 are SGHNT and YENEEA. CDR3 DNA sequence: TGTGCCAGCAGCTTATCTGGGACAGACTACGAGCAGTACTTC. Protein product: CASSLSGTDYEQYF. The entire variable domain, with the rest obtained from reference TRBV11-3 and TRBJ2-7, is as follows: EAGVVQSPRYKIIEKKQPVAFWCNPISGHNTLYWYLQNLGQGPELLIRYENEEAVDDSQLPKDRFSAERLKGVDSTLKIQPAELGDSAVYLCASSLSGTDYEQYFGPGTRLTVT.

Here the CDR3 reads CASSLMAGPMNTEAFF. The CDR3 DNA reads TGTGCCAGCAGCTTAATGGCAGGGCCAATGAACACTGAAGCTTTCTTT. The chain links TRBV11-2 to TRBJ1-1, with D possibly being TRBD1 (5 bases). This CDR3 spans 16 amino acids. The V gene's germline CDR1 is SGHAT and CDR2 FQNNGV. The V and J ends lost 2 bases and 0 bases respectively, with 13 bases between them.

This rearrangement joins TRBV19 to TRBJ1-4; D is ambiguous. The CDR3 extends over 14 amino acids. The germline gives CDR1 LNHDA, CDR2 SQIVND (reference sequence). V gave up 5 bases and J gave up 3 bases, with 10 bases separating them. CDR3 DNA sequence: TGTGCCAGTAGTGCACGGGGATCTAATGAAAAACTGTTTTTT. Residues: CASSARGSNEKLFF.

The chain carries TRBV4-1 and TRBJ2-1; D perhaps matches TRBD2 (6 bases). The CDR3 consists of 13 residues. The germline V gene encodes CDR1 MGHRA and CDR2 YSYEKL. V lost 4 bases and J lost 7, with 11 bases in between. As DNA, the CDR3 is TGCGCCAGCAGCCGAGTAGCGGAAAATGAGCAGTTCTTC. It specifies CASSRVAENEQFF.

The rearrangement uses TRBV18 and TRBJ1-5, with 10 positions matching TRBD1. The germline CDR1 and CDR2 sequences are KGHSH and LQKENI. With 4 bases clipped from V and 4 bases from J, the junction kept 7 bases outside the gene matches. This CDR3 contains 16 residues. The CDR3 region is CASSLTGTGANQPQHF. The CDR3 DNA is TGTGCCAGCTCACTCACCGGGACAGGGGCGAATCAGCCCCAGCATTTT.

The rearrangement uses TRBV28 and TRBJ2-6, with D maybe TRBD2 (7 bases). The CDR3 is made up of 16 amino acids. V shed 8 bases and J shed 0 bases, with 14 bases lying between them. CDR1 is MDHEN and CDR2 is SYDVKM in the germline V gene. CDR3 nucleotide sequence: TGTGCCAGCGGGAGGGGGAGTTACTCTGGGGCCAACGTCCTGACTTTC. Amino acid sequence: CASGRGSYSGANVLTF.

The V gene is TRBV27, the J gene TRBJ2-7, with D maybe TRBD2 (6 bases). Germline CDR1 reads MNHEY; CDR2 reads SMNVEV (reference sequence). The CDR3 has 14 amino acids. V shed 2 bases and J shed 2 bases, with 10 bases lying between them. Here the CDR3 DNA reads TGTGCCAGCAGTTTAAGGGGCGGGGCCTACGAGCAGTACTTC. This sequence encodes CASSLRGGAYEQYF.

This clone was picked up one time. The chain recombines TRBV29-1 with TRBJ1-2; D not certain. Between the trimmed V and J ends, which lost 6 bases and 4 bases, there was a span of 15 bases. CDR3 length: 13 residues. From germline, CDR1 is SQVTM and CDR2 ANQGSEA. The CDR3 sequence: CSVSGEGTYGYTF. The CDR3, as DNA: TGCAGCGTATCCGGGGAGGGTACCTATGGCTACACCTTC.